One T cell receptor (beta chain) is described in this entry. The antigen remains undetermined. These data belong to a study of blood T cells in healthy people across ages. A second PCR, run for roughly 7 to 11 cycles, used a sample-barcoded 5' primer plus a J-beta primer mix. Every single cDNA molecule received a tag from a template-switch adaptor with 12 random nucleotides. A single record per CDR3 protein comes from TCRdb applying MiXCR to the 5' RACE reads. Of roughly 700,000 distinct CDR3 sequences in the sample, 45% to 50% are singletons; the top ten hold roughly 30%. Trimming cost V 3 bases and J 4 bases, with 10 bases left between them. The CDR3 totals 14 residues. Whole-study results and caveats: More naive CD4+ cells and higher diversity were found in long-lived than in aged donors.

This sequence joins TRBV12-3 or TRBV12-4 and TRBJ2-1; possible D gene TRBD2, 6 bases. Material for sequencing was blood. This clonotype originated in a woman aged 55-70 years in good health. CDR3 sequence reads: CASSLVAVYNEQFF. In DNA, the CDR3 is TGTGCCAGCAGTTTGGTAGCGGTTTACAATGAGCAGTTCTTC.